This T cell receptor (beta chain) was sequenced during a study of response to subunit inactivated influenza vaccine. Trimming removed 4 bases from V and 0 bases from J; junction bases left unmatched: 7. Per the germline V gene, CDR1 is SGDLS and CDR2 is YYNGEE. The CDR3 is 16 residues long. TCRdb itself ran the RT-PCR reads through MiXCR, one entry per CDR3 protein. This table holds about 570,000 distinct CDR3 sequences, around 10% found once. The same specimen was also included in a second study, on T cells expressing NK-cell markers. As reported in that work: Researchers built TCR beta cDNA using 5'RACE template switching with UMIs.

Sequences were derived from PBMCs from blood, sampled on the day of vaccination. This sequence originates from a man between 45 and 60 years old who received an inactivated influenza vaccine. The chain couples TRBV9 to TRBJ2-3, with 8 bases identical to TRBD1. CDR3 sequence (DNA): TGTGCCAGCAGCCCTCGACAGGGGAGGAGCACAGATACGCAGTATTTT. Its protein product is CASSPRQGRSTDTQYF.